A selection of T cell receptor beta chains follows, all from one sample in a study of patients and donors after allogeneic stem cell transplantation. TCRdb re-called the RT-PCR reads through MiXCR, storing one row per CDR3 protein. The sample yields around 150,000 distinct CDR3 sequences, about 36% seen once. Sample: blood, either unsorted or a sorted T cell fraction (not recorded which). These receptors came from a human donor who was either an allogeneic HSCT recipient or a stem cell or donor lymphocyte infusion donor (not recorded which). It is not recorded whose cells these are; they may come from a transplant donor. Each CDR3 is given with its conserved first and last residue. A D gene is named only where the DNA matches it firmly. Clone size is given for some rows only: seen once, a few or many times, or a class if the clone is expanded.

CDR3nt	CDR3aa	v_gene	d_gene	len	abundance	j_gene
TGCGCCAGCAGCTTGAAGTTAGCGGGGGGGCTGGATACGCAGTATTTT	CASSLKLAGGLDTQYF	TRBV5-1	TRBD2	16	.	TRBJ2-3
TGTGCCAGCAGCTTACAGTCGGGACCTTACAATGAGCAGTTCTTC	CASSLQSGPYNEQFF	TRBV7-3	.	15	.	TRBJ2-1
TGTGCCAGCAGTTCGCAGGGAACTCTTCCTTTAAGGGGCTACACCTTC	CASSSQGTLPLRGYTF	TRBV27	.	16	.	TRBJ1-2
TGTGCCAGCAGTTTCCACCCGCGGGCTACCAGTTACACAGATACGCAGTATTTT	CASSFHPRATSYTDTQYF	TRBV27	.	18	.	TRBJ2-3
TGTGCCAGCAGTCCATCGACAGGGGTTAACTATGGCTACACCTTC	CASSPSTGVNYGYTF	TRBV12-3/TRBV12-4	TRBD1	15	.	TRBJ1-2
TGTGCCAGCACCCCCCGGGACAGCCTCTACGAGCAGTACTTC	CASTPRDSLYEQYF	TRBV3-1	TRBD1	14	.	TRBJ2-7
TGTGCCAGCAGTTACTCTCCTGGGACCCAGTACTTC	CASSYSPGTQYF	TRBV6-2/TRBV6-3	.	12	few	TRBJ2-5
TGTGCCAGCAGGGCCCAGTCTCTATACAATGAGCAGTTCTTC	CASRAQSLYNEQFF	TRBV28	.	14	.	TRBJ2-1
TGTGCCAGCAGCGTAAAGGGGTCAGATACGCAGTATTTT	CASSVKGSDTQYF	TRBV7-2	.	13	.	TRBJ2-3
TGTGCCAGTGGTCGGACGGGGGCCGTCGGTGAAAAACTGTTTTTT	CASGRTGAVGEKLFF	TRBV6-1	.	15	.	TRBJ1-4
TGCAGTGCTAGTCCGGGGATCCACGAGCAGTACTTC	CSASPGIHEQYF	TRBV20-1	.	12	once	TRBJ2-7
TGTGCCAGCAGCTTAGAAAGTCAGGGCCGAGGTGGCTACACCTTC	CASSLESQGRGGYTF	TRBV11-2	.	15	.	TRBJ1-2
TGTGCCAGCAGCGTAGGGGTAGCGGATACATCTTTT	CASSVGVADTSF	TRBV9	.	12	.	TRBJ2-3
TGTGCCAGCAGCGCCTCGGGACAGGTTCGCGGGGAGCTGTTTTTT	CASSASGQVRGELFF	TRBV5-5	TRBD1	15	.	TRBJ2-2
TGTGCCAGCAGCTTAGAGGGGGCGATCATAAGCTATGGCTACACCTTC	CASSLEGAIISYGYTF	TRBV7-2	TRBD1	16	few	TRBJ1-2
TGTGCCAGCTCACCACCGTCGGGAATTAACTATGGCTACACCTTC	CASSPPSGINYGYTF	TRBV18	.	15	few	TRBJ1-2
TGTGCCAGCAGCGTAGTCAGCACCAATCAGCCCCAGCATTTT	CASSVVSTNQPQHF	TRBV9	.	14	.	TRBJ1-5
TGTGCCAGCAGCAGGACTAGCGACACCTACAATGAGCAGTTCTTC	CASSRTSDTYNEQFF	TRBV12-3/TRBV12-4	TRBD2	15	.	TRBJ2-1
TGCGCCAGCAGCTTTCCGCCGGGACTATGGGACAATGAGCAGTTCTTC	CASSFPPGLWDNEQFF	TRBV5-1	TRBD2	16	.	TRBJ2-1
TGCGCCAGCAGTCAGAGCAATCAGCCCCAGCATTTT	CASSQSNQPQHF	TRBV10-2	.	12	.	TRBJ1-5
TGTGCCTGCCCCGGGGCTCTCTCCTACAATGAGCAGTTCTTC	CACPGALSYNEQFF	TRBV7-9	.	14	.	TRBJ2-1
TGTGCCAGCACCGACGAGGGAGAAGCGAACACCGGGGAGCTGTTTTTT	CASTDEGEANTGELFF	TRBV6-6	.	16	.	TRBJ2-2
TGTGCCAGCAGCTATACAGGGTCCTGGGGTCAGCCCCAGCATTTT	CASSYTGSWGQPQHF	TRBV7-2	.	15	few	TRBJ1-5
TGCGCCACTGCGATTGGGGAGAGGTATGGCTACACCTTC	CATAIGERYGYTF	TRBV5-1	.	13	few	TRBJ1-2
TGCAGTGCCAAGGATCGTGAGGGCACTGAAGCTTTCTTT	CSAKDREGTEAFF	TRBV20-1	.	13	.	TRBJ1-1
TGTGCCAGCAGTCCGAGGGGGACGGTCTACAATGAGCAGTTCTTC	CASSPRGTVYNEQFF	TRBV12-3/TRBV12-4	.	15	few	TRBJ2-1
TGCAGTGCTAACGTAGCGGGGGCGTCCTACAATGAGCAGTTCTTC	CSANVAGASYNEQFF	TRBV20-1	TRBD2	15	.	TRBJ2-1
TGTGCCTCCAGGCCCCAGGAGAACACTGAAGCTTTCTTT	CASRPQENTEAFF	TRBV3-1	.	13	many	TRBJ1-1
TGCGCCAGCAGCTTGGGAGGGACAGCCAGCTCCTATAATTCACCCCTCCACTTT	CASSLGGTASSYNSPLHF	TRBV5-1	TRBD1	18	few	TRBJ1-6
TGTGCCAGCAGGCCCCAGGGGGTGGGGGGTGAAGCTTTCTTT	CASRPQGVGGEAFF	TRBV28	TRBD1	14	few	TRBJ1-1
TGTGCCAGCAGCTTAAAAGCGGGGGCCTTCACAGATACGCAGTATTTT	CASSLKAGAFTDTQYF	TRBV7-2	TRBD2	16	once	TRBJ2-3
TGTGCCAGCAGCCGGACAGGGGGCCATACCTATGGCTACACCTTC	CASSRTGGHTYGYTF	TRBV12-3/TRBV12-4	TRBD1	15	.	TRBJ1-2
TGTGCCAGCAGGAGGGGGCCCACCGGGGAGCTGTTTTTT	CASRRGPTGELFF	TRBV6-1	TRBD1	13	.	TRBJ2-2
TGTGCCAGCAGCTTGAAGCCCCGGGAACAGCCCAATGAGCAGTTCTTC	CASSLKPREQPNEQFF	TRBV5-5	.	16	.	TRBJ2-1
TGTGCCAGCAGTTACTCTACACCTCAGACTGAAGCTTTCTTT	CASSYSTPQTEAFF	TRBV6-6	.	14	few	TRBJ1-1
TGTGCCAGCAGTTACGACCCGGAATCGGGACAGGGACACACTGAAGCTTTCTTT	CASSYDPESGQGHTEAFF	TRBV6-7	TRBD1	18	few	TRBJ1-1
TGCGCCAGCAGCCAAGCCCTGCGTCAGCCCCAGCATTTT	CASSQALRQPQHF	TRBV4-3	.	13	few	TRBJ1-5
TGTGCCAGCAGCCAAGGTCAGTGGATACAAAAAGAAAAACTGTTTTTT	CASSQGQWIQKEKLFF	TRBV4-2	.	16	.	TRBJ1-4
TGTGCCAGCAGCGCACGGGAGGGCACTGAAGCTTTCTTT	CASSAREGTEAFF	TRBV12-3/TRBV12-4	.	13	few	TRBJ1-1
TGTGCCAGCACTTTCGCCCCGGGACTTATGCCCTACGAGCAGTACTTC	CASTFAPGLMPYEQYF	TRBV12-3/TRBV12-4	.	16	.	TRBJ2-7
TGTGCCACCCAGGGACAGGGGGGTTTCAAGCAGTATTTT	CATQGQGGFKQYF	TRBV24-1	TRBD1	13	.	TRBJ2-3
TGTGCCAGCAGCTTTGGGACTAGCAGAGAGAACTACGAGCAGTACTTC	CASSFGTSRENYEQYF	TRBV5-6	TRBD2	16	.	TRBJ2-7
TGCGCCAGCAGCCCCTGGAGTAGCGGGGGGGAAGAGACCCAGTACTTC	CASSPWSSGGEETQYF	TRBV5-1	TRBD2	16	.	TRBJ2-5
TGTGCCAGCAGTTATGGGACTATCCGTCTAGCGGGCCACAATGAGCAGTTCTTC	CASSYGTIRLAGHNEQFF	TRBV6-2/TRBV6-3	TRBD2	18	.	TRBJ2-1